The 21 T cell receptor beta chains listed next were all sequenced from one sample in a study of blood T cell repertoires in COVID-19. TCRdb's table, derived via immunoSEQ multiplex PCR, lists solely in-frame clones and lacks some. The sample records roughly 410,000 clones, more than 70% being singletons. The sequencing sample was made of peripheral blood. The receptor source for this set is a woman aged 60-75 years with COVID-19, enrolled during active disease.

The rearrangement joins TRBV6-5 to TRBJ2-7, with a weak D call TRBD1 (5 bases). The germline V and J ends were trimmed by 8 bases and 1 base, with 9 bases remaining between them. The CDR3 is 12 amino acids. Germline V gene sequence: CDR1 MNHEY, CDR2 SVGAGI. Here the CDR3 DNA reads TGTGCCAGCCGACAGATTTCCTACGAGCAGTACTTC. Protein: CASRQISYEQYF.

This chain uses TRBV7-8 with TRBJ1-2; a possible D gene is TRBD1 (5 bases). V shed 1 base and J shed 8 bases, with 14 bases lying between them. This CDR3 has 14 residues. Germline CDR1 is SGHVS and CDR2 is FQNEAQ. In nucleotides, the CDR3 is TGTGCCAGCAGCTTAGGGGGGAGGGGTTCCGGCTACACCTTC. Translation gives CASSLGGRGSGYTF.

The gene calls are TRBV5-1 and TRBJ2-1; D may be TRBD1 (6 bases). V was cut by 4 bases and J by 8 bases, with 16 bases left in between. CDR3 size: 14 residues. CDR1 and CDR2 (germline): SGHRS, YFSETQ. CDR3 in DNA: TGCGCCAGCAGCCCTGGACAGCCCGGCGATGAGCAGTTCTTC. Encoded protein: CASSPGQPGDEQFF.

The V gene is TRBV4-2, the J gene TRBJ2-1; 10 bases line up with TRBD2. The CDR3 has 17 residues. The J segment lost 2 bases and the V segment lost 4 bases, leaving 8 bases of the junction unmatched. Germline CDR1 is LGHNA and CDR2 is YNFKEQ. The CDR3 here is CASSLRFTSGTYNEQFF. For the CDR3, the DNA is TGTGCCAGCAGCCTGCGGTTTACTAGCGGGACCTACAATGAGCAGTTCTTC.

The V gene is TRBV18, the J gene TRBJ1-2; a possible D gene is TRBD1 (5 bases). CDR1 is KGHSH and CDR2 is LQKENI in the germline V gene. This CDR3 is 14 amino acids long. The ends were cut back, 3 bases at V and 8 bases at J, with 16 bases in the middle. CDR3 amino acids: CASSPQDSSQGYTF. CDR3 in DNA: TGTGCCAGCTCACCCCAAGACAGCTCCCAGGGCTACACCTTC.

The V gene is TRBV11-3, the J gene TRBJ2-7; 7 positions match TRBD1. The CDR3 is 14 amino acids. The junction had 5 bases not matched to a gene; V was cut back by 1 base and J by 5 bases. The germline V gene encodes CDR1 SGHNT and CDR2 YENEEA. The CDR3 nucleotides are TGTGCCAGCAGCTTAGGTCCAGGGGGAAACGAGCAGTACTTC. The encoded protein is CASSLGPGGNEQYF.

The chain couples TRBV9 to TRBJ2-6; tentatively, D is TRBD1 (7 bases). In germline, CDR1 is SGDLS, CDR2 YYNGEE. This CDR3 is 19 amino acids long. Trimming pared 2 bases from V and 0 bases from J, leaving 18 bases between. CDR3 sequence (DNA): TGTGCCAGCAGCGTCCAGGGGGGCCGAAGGTTCTCTGGGGCCAACGTCCTGACTTTC. This gives the protein CASSVQGGRRFSGANVLTF.

This clone has just one count. This chain joins TRBV5-1 and TRBJ2-7; TRBD2 matches 7 bases. This CDR3 region has 16 residues. The ends lost 0 bases at V and 2 bases at J; junction bases unmatched: 8. CDR1 is SGHRS, CDR2 YFSETQ, per germline. This CDR3 is CASSLGTPGGAYEQYF. The CDR3 region has the DNA TGCGCCAGCAGCTTGGGAACCCCTGGGGGGGCCTACGAGCAGTACTTC. Based on the CDR3 plus reference TRBV5-1 and TRBJ2-7, the full variable domain is KAGVTQTPRYLIKTRGQQVTLSCSPISGHRSVSWYQQTPGQGLQFLFEYFSETQRNKGNFPGRFSGRQFSNSRSEMNVSTLELGDSALYLCASSLGTPGGAYEQYFGPGTRLTVT.

V is TRBV3-1 (or the pseudogene TRBV3-2) and J is TRBJ2-3, with 9 bases aligning to TRBD2. V lost 1 base, J lost 2 bases, and 7 bases stayed unmatched. The V gene's germline CDR1 is LGHDT and CDR2 YNNKEL (reference sequence). This CDR3 comprises 17 residues. CDR3 in DNA: TGTGCCAGCAGCCAAGGTTCCACTAGCGGGTTCACAGATACGCAGTATTTT. Protein: CASSQGSTSGFTDTQYF.

The DNA of the CDR3 is TGTGCCAGCAGTCGTATTACAGGGTCTGGGGCTTTCTTT. This translates into CASSRITGSGAFF. This chain connects TRBV12-3 or TRBV12-4 to TRBJ1-1; D might be TRBD1 (6 bases). The CDR3 covers 13 residues. V was cut by 5 bases and J by 11 bases, with 18 bases left in between.

The V and J genes are TRBV5-4 and TRBJ2-7; the match to TRBD1 covers 8 bases. Germline CDR1 is SGHNT and CDR2 is YYREEE (reference sequence). Trimming removed 5 bases from V and 2 bases from J; junction bases left unmatched: 9. The CDR3 totals 15 residues. The CDR3 is CASSPSGTGTYEQYF. The CDR3 region has the DNA TGTGCCAGCAGTCCATCCGGGACAGGCACCTACGAGCAGTACTTC.

The rearrangement links TRBV7-8 to TRBJ2-7; D might be TRBD1 (5 bases). The V end was cut by 6 bases, the J end by 4 bases, with 13 bases between. This CDR3 is 13 amino acids long. Germline-derived CDR1 and CDR2 are SGHVS and FQNEAQ. DNA for the CDR3: TGTGCCAGCAGTCTAGTGGCAGGGTACGAGCAGTACTTC. Translation gives CASSLVAGYEQYF.

Remarks on this clone: It is unclear where the CDR3 begins or ends on the DNA, so no DNA is shown, and the CDR3 is as TCRdb lists it. V gene TRBV24-1 combines with J gene TRBJ1-2. CDR1 KGHDR and CDR2 SFDVKD come from the germline V gene. The CDR3 is 12 amino acids in total, end residues counted. Here the CDR3 reads CATSDFAPGSSF.

The J gene is TRBJ2-3, the V gene TRBV6-4, with TRBD1 as a possible D gene (5 bases). The CDR3 extends over 15 amino acids. Germline CDR1 is MRHNA and CDR2 is SNTAGT. Trimming pared 5 bases from V and 2 bases from J, leaving 14 bases between. CDR3 sequence: CASSSRGGYTDTQYF. CDR3 DNA: TGTGCCAGCAGTTCTAGGGGCGGCTACACAGATACGCAGTATTTT.

The chain is built from TRBV7-9 and TRBJ2-3; 8 nucleotides match TRBD1. The CDR3 covers 14 residues. The junction had 1 base not matched to a gene; V was cut back by 2 bases and J by 3 bases. The germline V gene has CDR1 SEHNR and CDR2 FQNEAQ (reference sequence). Written as DNA, the CDR3 is TGTGCCAGCAGCTTAACAGGGGGGACAGATACGCAGTATTTT. Encoded protein: CASSLTGGTDTQYF. The full variable domain, in which reference TRBV7-9 and TRBJ2-3 provide the parts outside the CDR3, is DTGVSQNPRHKITKRGQNVTFRCDPISEHNRLYWYRQTLGQGPEFLTYFQNEAQLEKSRLLSDRFSAERPKGSFSTLEIQRTEQGDSAMYLCASSLTGGTDTQYFGPGTRLTVL.

DNA of the CDR3: TGTGCCAGCAGCACCGCACTTCGGGGGGGGCGGACAGATACGCAGTATTTT. Translating gives CASSTALRGGRTDTQYF. The chain recombines TRBV7-2 with TRBJ2-3; TRBD2 matches 8 bases. Germline CDR1 reads SGHTA; CDR2 reads FQGNSA. Germline trimming cut 5 bases from V and 3 bases from J; bases unmatched to any gene: 13. CDR3 length: 17 amino acids.

The chain has TRBV29-1 and TRBJ2-7; 9 nucleotides match TRBD1. After removal of 6 bases from V and 2 bases from J, the junction contained 5 bases not matched to a gene. The germline CDR1 and CDR2 sequences are SQVTM and ANQGSEA. The CDR3 is 13 residues long. The CDR3 nucleotides are TGCAGCGTGGCGGGACAGGGTCCCTACGAGCAGTACTTC. It yields the protein CSVAGQGPYEQYF.

V and J are TRBV2 and TRBJ1-2; 8 nucleotides align to TRBD1. The CDR3 spans 13 residues. After removal of 8 bases from V and 0 bases from J, the junction contained 2 bases not matched to a gene. Germline loops: CDR1 SNHLY, CDR2 FYNNEI. CDR3: CASDRGPNYGYTF. For the CDR3, the DNA is TGTGCCAGCGACAGGGGACCTAACTATGGCTACACCTTC.

The rearrangement uses TRBV11-3 and TRBJ1-1; possible D gene TRBD1, 5 bases. Between the trimmed V and J ends, which lost 6 bases and 0 bases, there was a span of 11 bases. The CDR3 has 14 amino acids. CDR1 is SGHNT and CDR2 is YENEEA in the germline V gene. The CDR3 loop reads CASSSQAMNTEAFF. CDR3 DNA: TGTGCCAGCAGTTCACAGGCTATGAACACTGAAGCTTTCTTT.

V usage is TRBV7-8 and J usage is TRBJ1-5; 9 bases are a match to TRBD1. The V and J ends lost 4 bases and 11 bases, in that order; junction bases with no gene match: 9. In germline, CDR1 is SGHVS, CDR2 FQNEAQ. This CDR3 spans 14 amino acids. The DNA of the CDR3 is TGTGCCAGCAGCTCCCGGGACAGGGCAACGGCCCAGCATTTT. Its protein product is CASSSRDRATAQHF.

The gene calls are TRBV15 and TRBJ1-2; possible D gene TRBD1, 5 bases. This CDR3 region has 16 residues. CDR1 and CDR2 from the germline V gene are LNHNV and YYDKDF (reference sequence). V shed 0 bases and J shed 4 bases, with 15 bases lying between them. CDR3 in DNA: TGTGCCACCAGCAGAGATGGTGGAGGGGTCGGCTATGGCTACACCTTC. Translating gives CATSRDGGGVGYGYTF.